The 23 T cell receptor beta chains below all came from one sample that was sequenced in a study of shared clonotypes between healthy human individuals. Some clones are missing from TCRdb's copy, which holds only in-frame ones; the method was immunoSEQ multiplex PCR. The sample contains over a million clones, approximately 98% of which appear only once. Material for sequencing was naive CD4+ T cells sorted from blood. Subset denoted: CD45RA+ positively selected. Receptor source: a man aged 25 to 45 in good health.

Concerning this clone: The same CDR3 is also encoded by other DNA sequences in this sample. V is TRBV9 and J is TRBJ2-7; D remains ambiguous. There are 14 residues in the CDR3. Trimming took 0 bases from V and 1 from J, leaving 8 bases between them. Germline CDR1 SGDLS, CDR2 YYNGEE. The CDR3 region has the DNA TGTGCCAGCAGCGTAGAGGTCGGATCCTACGAGCAGTACTTC. Its protein product is CASSVEVGSYEQYF.

The chain recombines TRBV15 with TRBJ2-2; 7 bases line up with TRBD1. Trimming took 0 bases from V and 6 from J; bases not matched to a gene: 10. The CDR3 spans 17 residues. The germline V gene encodes CDR1 LNHNV and CDR2 YYDKDF (reference sequence). The CDR3 is CATSRDWDSKGSGELFF. CDR3 DNA: TGTGCCACCAGCAGAGATTGGGACAGTAAGGGTTCCGGGGAGCTGTTTTTT.

CDR3 sequence (DNA): TGTGCCAGCTCACCTGACCGTTCCAGGGTTGGGGACATTCAGTACTTC. This gives the protein CASSPDRSRVGDIQYF. The genes are TRBV18 and TRBJ2-4, with D possibly being TRBD1 (5 bases). This CDR3 region has 16 residues. V lost 3 bases to trimming and J lost 8 bases, with 20 bases between them. CDR1 KGHSH and CDR2 LQKENI come from the germline V gene. The variable domain in full, completed from reference TRBV18 and TRBJ2-4, reads NAGVMQNPRHLVRRRGQEARLRCSPMKGHSHVYWYRQLPEEGLKFMVYLQKENIIDESGMPKERFSAEFPKEGPSILRIQQVVRGDSAAYFCASSPDRSRVGDIQYFGAGTRLSVL.

The chain combines TRBV5-1 with TRBJ2-7; no definite D call. Between the trimmed V and J ends, which lost 4 bases and 2 bases, there was a span of 10 bases. The germline gives CDR1 SGHRS, CDR2 YFSETQ. The CDR3 length is 13 residues. CDR3 protein: CASSQRTPYEQYF. CDR3 sequence (DNA): TGCGCCAGCAGCCAAAGGACCCCCTACGAGCAGTACTTC.

J is TRBJ2-1 and V is TRBV6-1; D is unresolved. The CDR3 loop spans 15 amino acids. V lost 3 bases, J lost 7 bases, and 16 bases lay in between. The germline V gene has CDR1 MNHNS and CDR2 SASEGT. CDR3 nucleotides: TGTGCCAGCAGTGAGATTTTCCAAAATGGTAATGAGCAGTTCTTC. It translates to CASSEIFQNGNEQFF.

This clone was counted once. The chain combines TRBV18 with TRBJ2-1, with D uncertain. The germline gives CDR1 KGHSH, CDR2 LQKENI. The V end lost 2 bases, the J end lost 0 bases, and 8 bases lay between the germline ends. CDR3 size: 15 residues. The CDR3 coding sequence is TGTGCCAGCTCACCAAGTCTGAGCTCCTACAATGAGCAGTTCTTC. Its translation: CASSPSLSSYNEQFF. Complete variable domain (other parts from reference TRBV18 and TRBJ2-1): NAGVMQNPRHLVRRRGQEARLRCSPMKGHSHVYWYRQLPEEGLKFMVYLQKENIIDESGMPKERFSAEFPKEGPSILRIQQVVRGDSAAYFCASSPSLSSYNEQFFGPGTRLTVL.

The chain employs TRBV11-2 and TRBJ2-2, with TRBD2 matching 12 bases. Germline CDR1 is SGHAT and CDR2 is FQNNGV. The J segment lost 7 bases and the V segment lost 5 bases, leaving 8 bases of the junction unmatched. The CDR3 has 16 amino acids. The CDR3 loop is CASSVSSGRVVGELFF. CDR3 sequence (DNA): TGTGCCAGCAGCGTCTCTAGCGGGAGGGTCGTCGGGGAGCTGTTTTTT.

The chain joins TRBV5-4 to TRBJ2-3, with D hard to call. From germline, CDR1 is SGHNT and CDR2 YYREEE (reference sequence). V lost 4 bases and J lost 6, with 12 bases in between. The CDR3 extends over 13 amino acids. The CDR3 loop is CASSRHRVDTQYF. DNA of the CDR3: TGTGCCAGCAGCAGACATCGGGTGGATACGCAGTATTTT.

This clone was found once. The rearrangement links TRBV5-1 to TRBJ2-4; TRBD2 aligns across 14 bases. The CDR3 spans 18 residues. Germline lookup yields CDR1 SGHRS and CDR2 YFSETQ. V lost 4 bases and J lost 0; bases outside the gene matches: 6. CDR3 nucleotide sequence: TGCGCCAGCAGCCCGGGACTAGCGGGAGCGCTAGCCAAAAACATTCAGTACTTC. Protein sequence: CASSPGLAGALAKNIQYF.

This clone was seen just once. The chain combines TRBV5-6 with TRBJ2-7; D not certain. The length of the CDR3 is 12 residues. Germline V gene data show CDR1 as SGHDT and CDR2 as YYEEEE. The V gene lost 3 bases and the J gene lost 6 bases, with 10 bases spanning the gap. CDR3 bases: TGTGCCAGCAGCTCCTATGTGCGCGAGCAGTACTTC. This encodes CASSSYVREQYF.

Turning to this clone: The same CDR3 also results from other DNA sequences found in this sample. The chain employs TRBV18 and TRBJ2-5; 11 nucleotides line up with TRBD2. Germline CDR1 reads KGHSH; CDR2 reads LQKENI. J gave up 3 bases and V 2 bases, and 2 bases lay outside the gene matches. The CDR3 loop spans 15 amino acids. The CDR3, as DNA: TGTGCCAGCTCACCAGGGACTAGCGGTGAAGAGACCCAGTACTTC. Protein sequence: CASSPGTSGEETQYF.

The CDR3 DNA is TGTGCCAGCAGCGAGACCCAGGGGGAGCCGCAGTATTTT. Its protein product is CASSETQGEPQYF. The V and J genes are TRBV7-3 and TRBJ2-3; 7 bases fit TRBD1. V shed 5 bases and J 10 bases; nucleotides not matched to a gene: 9. This CDR3 contains 13 residues. Germline V CDR1 and CDR2: SGHTA, FQGTGA.

Remarks on this clone: This same CDR3 is encoded by further DNA sequences in the sample. V usage is TRBV19 and J usage is TRBJ2-1, with 8 bases lining up with TRBD1. The germline gives CDR1 LNHDA, CDR2 SQIVND (reference sequence). V lost 1 base to trimming and J lost 4 bases; unmatched junction nucleotides: 3. The CDR3 runs to 15 residues. For the CDR3, the DNA is TGTGCCAGTAGTATAGCGACAGGGGCATACAATGAGCAGTTCTTC. Its translation: CASSIATGAYNEQFF.

This clone was recorded once. The rearrangement joins TRBV7-2 to TRBJ2-2, with D possibly being TRBD2 (5 bases). Germline assignment: CDR1 SGHTA and CDR2 FQGNSA. The CDR3 sequence is 14 residues long. V shed 3 bases and J shed 3 bases, with 8 bases lying between them. CDR3 in amino acids: CASSLAGDTGELFF. CDR3 DNA sequence: TGTGCCAGCAGCTTGGCCGGGGACACCGGGGAGCTGTTTTTT. The entire variable domain, with the rest obtained from reference TRBV7-2 and TRBJ2-2, is as follows: GAGVSQSPSNKVTEKGKDVELRCDPISGHTALYWYRQSLGQGLEFLIYFQGNSAPDKSGLPSDRFSAERTGGSVSTLTIQRTQQEDSAVYLCASSLAGDTGELFFGEGSRLTVL.

This CDR3 reads CASSWGESEAFF. For the CDR3, the DNA is TGTGCCAGCAGTTGGGGAGAAAGTGAAGCTTTCTTT. The chain couples TRBV6-5 to TRBJ1-1; no firm D call. The CDR3 contains 12 residues. Trimming pared 4 bases from V and 7 bases from J, leaving 10 bases between. In germline, CDR1 is MNHEY, CDR2 SVGAGI.

The V gene is TRBV9, the J gene TRBJ1-2; TRBD1 agrees at 8 bases. Germline V gene sequence: CDR1 SGDLS, CDR2 YYNGEE. V lost 7 bases, J lost 6 bases, and 8 bases stayed unmatched. The CDR3 extends over 13 amino acids. The CDR3 DNA reads as TGTGCCAGCTCCCTGACAGGGGCACATGGCTACACCTTC. It codes for CASSLTGAHGYTF. Based on the CDR3 plus reference TRBV9 and TRBJ1-2, the full variable domain is DSGVTQTPKHLITATGQRVTLRCSPRSGDLSVYWYQQSLDQGLQFLIQYYNGEERAKGNILERFSAQQFPDLHSELNLSSLELGDSALYFCASSLTGAHGYTFGSGTRLTVV.

This chain links TRBV19 with TRBJ2-7, with TRBD1 identical over 11 bases. Germline loops: CDR1 LNHDA, CDR2 SQIVND (reference sequence). V shed 2 bases and J 2 bases; nucleotides not matched to a gene: 8. The CDR3 consists of 17 residues. CDR3 protein: CASSIRPGTGGTYEQYF. The CDR3 DNA is TGTGCCAGTAGTATAAGGCCAGGGACAGGGGGGACCTACGAGCAGTACTTC.

This clone was observed a single time. The chain uses TRBV5-1 and TRBJ1-3; D might be TRBD1 (6 bases). CDR1 and CDR2 (germline): SGHRS, YFSETQ. Between the trimmed V and J ends, which lost 4 bases and 2 bases, there was a span of 13 bases. This CDR3 spans 15 amino acids. CDR3 DNA: TGCGCCAGCAGCGGTACACAGGGTCCTGGAAACACCATATATTTT. This sequence encodes CASSGTQGPGNTIYF. The entire variable domain, with the rest obtained from reference TRBV5-1 and TRBJ1-3, is as follows: KAGVTQTPRYLIKTRGQQVTLSCSPISGHRSVSWYQQTPGQGLQFLFEYFSETQRNKGNFPGRFSGRQFSNSRSEMNVSTLELGDSALYLCASSGTQGPGNTIYFGEGSWLTVV.

The chain recombines TRBV19 with TRBJ1-5; 11 nucleotides align to TRBD1. Per germline, CDR1 LNHDA and CDR2 SQIVND (reference sequence). This CDR3 is 19 amino acids long. Germline trimming cut 6 bases from V and 0 bases from J; bases unmatched to any gene: 13. This CDR3 reads CASSYRGQGAADSNQPQHF. The CDR3 DNA sequence: TGTGCCAGTAGCTACCGTGGACAGGGGGCGGCCGATAGCAATCAGCCCCAGCATTTT.

The chain is built from TRBV4-2 and TRBJ2-1; D may match TRBD1 or TRBD2 (5 bases each). Germline V gene data show CDR1 as LGHNA and CDR2 as YNFKEQ. This CDR3 comprises 13 residues. V shed 0 bases and J shed 10 bases, with 10 bases lying between them. The DNA of the CDR3 is TGTGCCAGCAGCCAAGATTTGGGACGGGAGCAGTTCTTC. It yields the protein CASSQDLGREQFF.

This chain connects TRBV18 to TRBJ1-5; TRBD1 matches at 8 bases. This CDR3 comprises 16 residues. Germline CDR1 and CDR2: KGHSH and LQKENI. The J segment lost 2 bases and the V segment lost 2 bases, leaving 5 bases of the junction unmatched. The CDR3 DNA follows: TGTGCCAGCTCACCATTTCCGGGACAGGGCAATCAGCCCCAGCATTTT. Translating gives CASSPFPGQGNQPQHF.

The CDR3 nucleotides are TGTGCCAGCAGCGTAGGGACTAGCGGGTGGGGGCTCACAGATACGCAGTATTTT. This encodes CASSVGTSGWGLTDTQYF. The genes are TRBV9 and TRBJ2-3; 11 bases map to TRBD2. This CDR3 region has 18 residues. CDR1 is SGDLS, CDR2 YYNGEE, per germline. The V segment lost 0 bases and the J segment 2 bases; nucleotides outside the gene matches: 8.

This chain connects TRBV6-4 to TRBJ2-2; possibly TRBD1 for D (6 bases). From germline, CDR1 is MRHNA and CDR2 SNTAGT. The CDR3 extends over 14 amino acids. V was cut by 6 bases and J by 5 bases, with 13 bases left in between. CDR3 region: CASRQTGLTGELFF. In DNA, the CDR3 is TGTGCCAGCAGACAAACAGGGTTGACCGGGGAGCTGTTTTTT.